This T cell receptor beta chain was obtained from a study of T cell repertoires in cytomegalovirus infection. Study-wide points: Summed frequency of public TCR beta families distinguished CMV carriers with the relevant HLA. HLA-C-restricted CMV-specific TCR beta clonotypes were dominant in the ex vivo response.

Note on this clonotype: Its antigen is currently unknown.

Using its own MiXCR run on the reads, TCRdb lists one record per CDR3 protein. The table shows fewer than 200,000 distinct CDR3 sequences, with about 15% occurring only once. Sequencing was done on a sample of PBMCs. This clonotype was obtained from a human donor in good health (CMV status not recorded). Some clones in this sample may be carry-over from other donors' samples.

The CDR3 DNA reads as TGTGCCAGCAGCTTAGATTGGACAACCGAGCAGTACTTC. Residues: CASSLDWTTEQYF. The genes are TRBV11-2 and TRBJ2-7; TRBD1 is a possible D gene (5 bases). The CDR3 runs to 13 residues. V was pared by 0 bases and J by 6 bases, with 9 bases between. Germline V gene lookup returns CDR1 SGHAT and CDR2 FQNNGV.